This is a list of T cell receptor beta chains from one sample in a study of T cells in tumors after PD-1 blockade. TCRdb's table, derived via immunoSEQ multiplex PCR, lists solely in-frame clones and lacks some. The data contain around 50,000 clones, 70% to 85% of them seen just once; the ten biggest clones take up 8.7%. Sequencing was performed on PBMCs, taken before anti-PD-1 therapy. Receptors originate from a human donor with advanced basal cell or squamous cell carcinoma (not recorded which). The CDR3 runs from the conserved cysteine through the conserved F or W. A D gene is named only where the DNA matches it firmly. Where a row states a size, it is once, few, many or the class of an expanded clone; other rows omit it.

v_gene	j_gene	abundance	d_gene	CDR3nt	CDR3aa
TRBV5-1	TRBJ2-3	once	NA	TGCGCCAGCAGCTTGCAGGACCCCACAGATACGCAGTATTTT	CASSLQDPTDTQYF
TRBV7-2	TRBJ2-7	NA	TRBD2	TGTGCCAGCAGCCTCGAGCGGGAACCTCCCTACGAGCAGTACTTC	CASSLEREPPYEQYF
TRBV19	TRBJ2-1	NA	TRBD1	TGTGCCAGTAGTATACGAGACAGGGTATTAAATGAGCAGTTCTTC	CASSIRDRVLNEQFF
TRBV3-1/TRBV3-2	TRBJ2-6	NA	TRBD2	TGTGCCAGCAGCCAAGATTTCGGCGGGAGGGCCTCTGGGGCCAACGTCCTGACTTTC	CASSQDFGGRASGANVLTF
TRBV6-2/TRBV6-3	TRBJ2-1	NA	NA	TGTGCCAGCAGTTACTTCTCAGCTTCCTACAATGAGCAGTTCTTC	CASSYFSASYNEQFF
TRBV27	TRBJ2-1	NA	NA	TGTGCCAGCAGCACCCGCACCAGAGAGCAGTTCTTC	CASSTRTREQFF
TRBV9	TRBJ2-5	NA	TRBD1	TGTGCCAGCAGCCGGACAGGGAGGACCGGAGAGACCCAGTACTTC	CASSRTGRTGETQYF
TRBV2	TRBJ2-7	NA	TRBD1	TGTGCCAGCAGGGGCGGGACAGGCTCCTACGAGCAGTACTTC	CASRGGTGSYEQYF
TRBV4-1	TRBJ2-7	NA	NA	TGCGCCAGCAGCCCACAGGGCTACGAGCAGTACTTC	CASSPQGYEQYF
TRBV10-2	TRBJ1-5	NA	TRBD1	TGCGCCAGCACCGGGGACAGGGCAAAGCCCCAGCATTTT	CASTGDRAKPQHF
TRBV5-8	TRBJ2-2	NA	NA	TGTGCCAGCAGCCGTCGGACCGGAGGGTCCGGGGAGCTGTTTTTT	CASSRRTGGSGELFF
TRBV5-4	TRBJ2-7	NA	TRBD1	TGTGCCAGCAGCTCGGGGGACAGGGGCACCTACGAGCAGTACTTC	CASSSGDRGTYEQYF
TRBV5-4	TRBJ1-1	NA	NA	TGTGCCAGCAGCTTAGGTAGGGCGAACACTGAAGCTTTCTTT	CASSLGRANTEAFF
TRBV6-5	TRBJ1-2	NA	NA	TGTGCCAGCAGTCGGGGGGATGGCTACACCTTC	CASSRGDGYTF
TRBV5-8	TRBJ2-5	NA	NA	TGTGCCAGCAGCTTGTATTCGACAGATCAAGAGACCCAGTACTTC	CASSLYSTDQETQYF
TRBV9	TRBJ2-7	few	TRBD1	TGTGCCAGCAGCGTTTCGGGGACAGTCCACGAGCAGTACTTC	CASSVSGTVHEQYF
TRBV5-1	TRBJ1-1	NA	NA	TGCGCCAGCAGCTCCCACGGCCAGGCGGGCACTGAAGCTTTCTTT	CASSSHGQAGTEAFF
TRBV5-6	TRBJ2-5	NA	NA	TGTGCCAGCAGCCCTCCCGCGGGTGAGACCCAGTACTTC	CASSPPAGETQYF
TRBV7-9	TRBJ2-4	NA	TRBD2	TGTGCCAGCAGCCCCCTAGGGCGGGAGGGAGCATACATTCAGTACTTC	CASSPLGREGAYIQYF
TRBV28	TRBJ2-7	NA	NA	TGTGCCAGTTTTACTCTTTGGGACGGATCCTACGAGCAGTACTTC	CASFTLWDGSYEQYF
TRBV4-2	TRBJ2-7	NA	NA	TGTGCCAGCAGACACGGGAGCTCCTACGAGCAGTACTTC	CASRHGSSYEQYF
TRBV12-3/TRBV12-4	TRBJ2-2	NA	NA	TGTGCCAGCAGTTTAGTTAGCGCCGGGGAGCTGTTTTTT	CASSLVSAGELFF
TRBV7-2	TRBJ1-1	NA	TRBD1	TGTGCCAGCAGCTTAACCAGGGGGCGAGATTATTCTGAAGCTTTCTTT	CASSLTRGRDYSEAFF
TRBV24-1	TRBJ2-2	NA	TRBD2	TGTGCCACCAGTGATTTGAGGAGCGGGAGGCCCACCGGGGAGCTGTTTTTT	CATSDLRSGRPTGELFF
TRBV7-2	TRBJ2-7	few	NA	TGTGCCAGCAGGTTACAGGGACCCTACGAGCAGTACTTC	CASRLQGPYEQYF
TRBV4-1	TRBJ1-5	once	NA	TGCGCCAGCAGCCAGGATCTACTTCGGGGGAATCAGCCCCAGCATTTT	CASSQDLLRGNQPQHF
TRBV6-5	TRBJ2-1	NA	NA	TGTGCCAGCAGTTACCTCAATCTTAATGAGCAGTTCTTC	CASSYLNLNEQFF
TRBV5-1	TRBJ2-7	few	NA	TGCGCCAGCAGCCCGCGGGTAAGCTCCTACGAGCAGTACTTC	CASSPRVSSYEQYF
TRBV27	TRBJ2-1	NA	NA	TGTGCCAGCAGTTTACAGACCGACAGTCGGAATGAGCAGTTCTTC	CASSLQTDSRNEQFF
TRBV11-2	TRBJ1-4	NA	NA	TGTGCCAGCAGCCGAACCCGGGACGGCGGTTATATCATGAAAAAACTGTTTTTT	CASSRTRDGGYIMKKLFF
TRBV19	TRBJ2-3	NA	NA	TGTGCCAGTAGTATAGCGGGACGCACAGATACGCAGTATTTT	CASSIAGRTDTQYF
TRBV27	TRBJ2-7	NA	NA	TGTGCCAGCACCCCTGGGGGAGACTACGAGCAGTACTTC	CASTPGGDYEQYF
TRBV2	TRBJ1-6	NA	TRBD1	TGTGCCAGCAGTGAGACAGGGACGAACGTGTCACCCCTCCACTTT	CASSETGTNVSPLHF
TRBV3-1/TRBV3-2	TRBJ2-6	NA	NA	TGTGCCAGCAGTAACAGGGCTGGGGCCAACGTCCTGACTTTC	CASSNRAGANVLTF
TRBV3-1/TRBV3-2	TRBJ2-7	NA	NA	TGTGCCAGCAGCCAAGATTGGGGGACACCCTCCTACGAGCAGTACTTC	CASSQDWGTPSYEQYF
TRBV9	TRBJ2-5	once	NA	TGTGCCAGCAGCGCGAGGGGGTCCCAGGGGACCCAGTACTTC	CASSARGSQGTQYF
TRBV5-1	TRBJ2-7	NA	NA	TGCGCCAGCAGCCCCGGGGCTTCCTACGAGCAGTACTTC	CASSPGASYEQYF
TRBV15	TRBJ1-4	NA	TRBD1	TGTGCCACCAGCGGCGACAGGGGGGTTGCAACTAATGAAAAACTGTTTTTT	CATSGDRGVATNEKLFF
TRBV19	TRBJ2-5	NA	TRBD2	TGTGCCAGTAGCGGGAGGAGTGTGGAGACCCAGTACTTC	CASSGRSVETQYF
TRBV7-8	TRBJ2-7	NA	NA	TGTGCCAGCAGCTTAATACAGGGCCACGAGCAGTACTTC	CASSLIQGHEQYF
TRBV7-9	TRBJ2-3	NA	NA	TGTGCCAGCAGCCGGGGGTGGGGCGCGGATACGCAGTATTTT	CASSRGWGADTQYF
TRBV5-1	TRBJ2-1	NA	TRBD2	TGCGCCCGCAGCGGGGGGGCGGGGGTGTACAATGAGCAGTTCTTC	CARSGGAGVYNEQFF
TRBV19	TRBJ2-3	NA	TRBD2	TGTGCCAGTAGTCCCGGGAGGCATACGCAGTATTTT	CASSPGRHTQYF
TRBV9	TRBJ2-6	NA	NA	TGTGCCAGCAGCGTCGAAGAAGCCGACTATACCGGGGCCAACGTCCTGACTTTC	CASSVEEADYTGANVLTF
TRBV6-2/TRBV6-3	TRBJ2-7	NA	TRBD2	TGTGCCAGCAGTTCCCTGACTAGCGGGAGCTCCGAGCAGTACTTC	CASSSLTSGSSEQYF
TRBV19	TRBJ1-6	NA	TRBD1	TGTGCCAGTAGGCAGGGGGCACTTGGTTCACCCCTCCACTTT	CASRQGALGSPLHF
TRBV5-4	TRBJ2-3	NA	TRBD2	TGTGCCAGCAGCCCGGGACTAGCGCCCACAGATACGCAGTATTTT	CASSPGLAPTDTQYF
TRBV2	TRBJ2-3	once	NA	TGTGCCAGCAAACAGCACCCTAGCACAGATACGCAGTATTTT	CASKQHPSTDTQYF
TRBV25-1	TRBJ2-3	once	NA	TGTGCCAGCAGTGGGCAGGGCAACACAGATACGCAGTATTTT	CASSGQGNTDTQYF
TRBV27	TRBJ1-5	few	NA	TGTGCCAGCGCGTATCGGGGTGATCAGCCCCAGCATTTT	CASAYRGDQPQHF
TRBV7-9	TRBJ1-1	NA	NA	TGTGCCAGCGCGGCCCCAGGGGACACTGAAGCTTTTTTT	CASAAPGDTEAFF
TRBV5-1	TRBJ2-7	NA	TRBD1	TGCGCCAGCAGCTGGGGGACAGGGTTTCGGGACTACGAGCAGTACTTC	CASSWGTGFRDYEQYF